The present T cell receptor (beta chain) was sequenced within a study of long-term antiretroviral therapy in people with HIV. Study at large: Samples from the earliest time points predate the 2015 immediate-ART recommendation by about a decade.

Samples were assayed with immunoSEQ v3.0 at survey level. The method was immunoSEQ multiplex PCR; TCRdb's version includes in-frame clones alone and lacks a portion of them. The sample shows about 18,000 clones, about three quarters of them seen only once. Germline CDR1 is SGDLS and CDR2 is YYNGEE. V lost 0 bases, J lost 7 bases, and 8 bases lay in between. CDR3 size: 13 residues. This clonotype originated in a woman aged 40 to 49 with HIV. The sample consisted of unsorted PBMCs, taken at the start of antiretroviral therapy, before treatment. The rearrangement links TRBV9 to TRBJ2-1; D is uncertain. CDR3 DNA sequence: TGTGCCAGCAGCGTAGTCGAGCATAATGAGCAGTTCTTC. It translates to CASSVVEHNEQFF.